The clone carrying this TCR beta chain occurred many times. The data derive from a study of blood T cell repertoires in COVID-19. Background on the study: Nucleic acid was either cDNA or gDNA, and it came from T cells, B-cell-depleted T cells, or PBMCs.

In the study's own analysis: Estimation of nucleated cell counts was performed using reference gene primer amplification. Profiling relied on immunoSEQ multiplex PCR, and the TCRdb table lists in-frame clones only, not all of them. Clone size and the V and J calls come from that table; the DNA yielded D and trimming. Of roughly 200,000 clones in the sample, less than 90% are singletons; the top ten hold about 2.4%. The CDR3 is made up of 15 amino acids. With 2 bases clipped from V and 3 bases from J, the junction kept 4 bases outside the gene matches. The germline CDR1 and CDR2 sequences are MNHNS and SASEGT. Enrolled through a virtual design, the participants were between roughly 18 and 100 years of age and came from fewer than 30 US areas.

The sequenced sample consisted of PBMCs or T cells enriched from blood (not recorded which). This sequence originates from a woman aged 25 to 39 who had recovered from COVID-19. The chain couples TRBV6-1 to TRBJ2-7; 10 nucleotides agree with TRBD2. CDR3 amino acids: CASSEMSSGGYEQYF. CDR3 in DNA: TGTGCCAGCAGTGAAATGTCTAGCGGGGGCTACGAGCAGTACTTC.